This T cell receptor (beta chain) was recorded in a study of blood T cell repertoires in COVID-19. This clone was picked up one time. Profiled with immunoSEQ multiplex PCR; TCRdb holds only in-frame clones, not every one. This sample has 170,000 or so clones, with roughly 78% found just once. J was trimmed by 9 bases and V by 6 bases; bases with no gene match: 14. Germline assignment: CDR1 MNHNY and CDR2 SVGAGI (reference sequence). This CDR3 contains 16 residues. The J gene is TRBJ1-6, the V gene TRBV6-6; 7 bases map to TRBD1. This TCR was recovered from a man in his sixties or seventies with active or convalescent COVID-19. Source material: peripheral blood. The CDR3 DNA reads TGTGCCAGCAGCCGAACGGGACAGCAATCAGGTTCACCCCTCCACTTT. Translated: CASSRTGQQSGSPLHF.